A single sample is the source of the 13 T cell receptor beta chains below, sequenced in a study of cytomegalovirus exposure and HLA in healthy donors. The protocol was immunoSEQ multiplex PCR, while the TCRdb copy is restricted to in-frame clones and leaves out a portion. The sample has around 250,000 clones, around 89% seen once. The sample comprised PBMCs. The receptors stem from a woman aged 18-29 years in good health and CMV-seronegative.

The chain joins TRBV12-5 to TRBJ2-1; D possibly corresponds to TRBD1 (6 bases). CDR1 is LGHNT, CDR2 FRNRAP, per germline. Trimming pared 1 base from V and 2 bases from J, leaving 9 bases between. This CDR3 is built from 15 residues. CDR3: CASGLGGLAYNEQFF. DNA for the CDR3: TGTGCTAGTGGTTTGGGGGGGCTCGCCTACAATGAGCAGTTCTTC.

The chain recombines TRBV18 with TRBJ1-1; TRBD1 is a possible D gene (5 bases). There are 11 residues in the CDR3. Trimming removed 7 bases at V and 5 bases at J, with 8 bases between. Germline V gene lookup returns CDR1 KGHSH and CDR2 LQKENI. The CDR3 region has the DNA TGTGCCAGCTGGGGGGAAACTGAAGCTTTCTTT. Residues: CASWGETEAFF.

The chain couples TRBV13 to TRBJ1-5, with D possibly being TRBD1 (5 bases). V lost 5 bases and J 4 bases, leaving 6 bases between the germline ends. The CDR3 consists of 12 residues. CDR1 is PRHDT, CDR2 FYEKMQ, per germline (reference sequence). CDR3 DNA sequence: TGTGCCAGCAGCCACAGGAATCAGCCCCAGCATTTT. Amino acid sequence: CASSHRNQPQHF. Using reference TRBV13 and TRBJ1-5 for the parts outside the CDR3, the full variable domain is AAGVIQSPRHLIKEKRETATLKCYPIPRHDTVYWYQQGPGQDPQFLISFYEKMQSDKGSIPDRFSAQQFSDYHSELNMSSLELGDSALYFCASSHRNQPQHFGDGTRLSIL.

The V and J genes are TRBV7-2 and TRBJ2-7; D gene ambiguous. Germline CDR1 and CDR2: SGHTA and FQGNSA. The germline V and J ends were trimmed by 2 bases and 5 bases, with 7 bases remaining between them. CDR3 size: 12 residues. In DNA form, the CDR3 reads TGTGCCAGCAGCTTAACTATAAACGAGCAGTACTTC. This gives the protein CASSLTINEQYF.

The J gene is TRBJ1-6, the V gene TRBV5-1; 9 bases are shared with TRBD1. The CDR3 has 15 amino acids. J lost 9 bases, V lost 0 bases, and 4 bases had no gene match. CDR1 and CDR2 (germline): SGHRS, YFSETQ. The CDR3 sequence: CASSLGPGQGSPLHF. For the CDR3, the DNA is TGCGCCAGCAGCTTGGGGCCGGGACAGGGTTCACCCCTCCACTTT.

This chain connects TRBV6-5 to TRBJ2-5; D gene ambiguous. Trimming shortened V by 0 bases and J by 4 bases, and 6 bases separated the two germline ends. Germline V CDR1 and CDR2: MNHEY, SVGAGI. This CDR3 has 13 residues. Here the CDR3 DNA reads TGTGCCAGCAGTTACTCCTTTGTAGAGACCCAGTACTTC. As protein: CASSYSFVETQYF.

The chain links TRBV6-5 to TRBJ2-2; tentative D call: TRBD1 (6 bases). CDR3 length: 13 residues. The germline CDR1 and CDR2 sequences are MNHEY and SVGAGI. The V gene lost 6 bases and the J gene lost 7 bases, with 12 bases spanning the gap. The CDR3, as DNA: TGTGCCAGCAGACGGACAGACGGCGGGGAGCTGTTTTTT. Its protein is CASRRTDGGELFF.

The V call is TRBV18, the J call TRBJ1-5; D unresolved. Deletions cut 0 bases from V and 4 bases from J, with 13 bases between. The CDR3 is 16 amino acids. From germline, CDR1 is KGHSH and CDR2 LQKENI. CDR3 residues: CASSPPNGPDNQPQHF. For the CDR3, the DNA is TGTGCCAGCTCACCACCGAATGGGCCTGATAATCAGCCCCAGCATTTT.

The chain carries TRBV14 and TRBJ2-7, with no clear D. V lost 3 bases and J lost 2, with 17 bases in between. CDR1 and CDR2 (germline): SGHDN, FVKESK. The CDR3 runs 16 residues. CDR3 nucleotides: TGTGCCAGCAGCCACCCCGCGGAGCCCCCAACCTACGAGCAGTACGTC. Protein: CASSHPAEPPTYEQYV.

The V call is TRBV18, the J call TRBJ2-1; the D gene is possibly TRBD2 (6 bases). V lost 2 bases, J lost 6 bases, and 17 bases lay in between. Germline loops: CDR1 KGHSH, CDR2 LQKENI. CDR3 size: 16 residues. CDR3 sequence reads: CASSPITGVAGNEQFF. The CDR3 DNA is TGTGCCAGCTCACCAATAACGGGGGTGGCGGGCAATGAGCAGTTCTTC.

V gene TRBV2 combines with J gene TRBJ2-7; D is possibly TRBD1 (6 bases). The CDR3 runs 12 residues. Trimming cost V 7 bases and J 3 bases, with 10 bases left between them. Germline lookup yields CDR1 SNHLY and CDR2 FYNNEI. Written as DNA, the CDR3 is TGTGCCAGCAAAGGGGACATCTACGAGCAGTACGTC. Translation: CASKGDIYEQYV.

This sequence joins TRBV14 and TRBJ2-5; D not resolved. CDR1 and CDR2 from the germline V gene are SGHDN and FVKESK. This CDR3 comprises 11 residues. Trimming cost V 5 bases and J 5 bases, with 6 bases left between them. The CDR3 loop reads CASSMSETQYF. The CDR3 DNA reads TGTGCCAGCAGCATGAGTGAGACCCAGTACTTC.

The J gene is TRBJ2-5, the V gene TRBV6-5; 8 nucleotides align to TRBD1. Per germline, CDR1 MNHEY and CDR2 SVGAGI. This CDR3 has 12 amino acids. V lost 5 bases, J lost 10 bases, and 6 bases stayed unmatched. CDR3 sequence reads: CASSPDRGGQYF. For the CDR3, the DNA is TGTGCCAGCAGTCCAGACAGGGGCGGCCAGTACTTC.